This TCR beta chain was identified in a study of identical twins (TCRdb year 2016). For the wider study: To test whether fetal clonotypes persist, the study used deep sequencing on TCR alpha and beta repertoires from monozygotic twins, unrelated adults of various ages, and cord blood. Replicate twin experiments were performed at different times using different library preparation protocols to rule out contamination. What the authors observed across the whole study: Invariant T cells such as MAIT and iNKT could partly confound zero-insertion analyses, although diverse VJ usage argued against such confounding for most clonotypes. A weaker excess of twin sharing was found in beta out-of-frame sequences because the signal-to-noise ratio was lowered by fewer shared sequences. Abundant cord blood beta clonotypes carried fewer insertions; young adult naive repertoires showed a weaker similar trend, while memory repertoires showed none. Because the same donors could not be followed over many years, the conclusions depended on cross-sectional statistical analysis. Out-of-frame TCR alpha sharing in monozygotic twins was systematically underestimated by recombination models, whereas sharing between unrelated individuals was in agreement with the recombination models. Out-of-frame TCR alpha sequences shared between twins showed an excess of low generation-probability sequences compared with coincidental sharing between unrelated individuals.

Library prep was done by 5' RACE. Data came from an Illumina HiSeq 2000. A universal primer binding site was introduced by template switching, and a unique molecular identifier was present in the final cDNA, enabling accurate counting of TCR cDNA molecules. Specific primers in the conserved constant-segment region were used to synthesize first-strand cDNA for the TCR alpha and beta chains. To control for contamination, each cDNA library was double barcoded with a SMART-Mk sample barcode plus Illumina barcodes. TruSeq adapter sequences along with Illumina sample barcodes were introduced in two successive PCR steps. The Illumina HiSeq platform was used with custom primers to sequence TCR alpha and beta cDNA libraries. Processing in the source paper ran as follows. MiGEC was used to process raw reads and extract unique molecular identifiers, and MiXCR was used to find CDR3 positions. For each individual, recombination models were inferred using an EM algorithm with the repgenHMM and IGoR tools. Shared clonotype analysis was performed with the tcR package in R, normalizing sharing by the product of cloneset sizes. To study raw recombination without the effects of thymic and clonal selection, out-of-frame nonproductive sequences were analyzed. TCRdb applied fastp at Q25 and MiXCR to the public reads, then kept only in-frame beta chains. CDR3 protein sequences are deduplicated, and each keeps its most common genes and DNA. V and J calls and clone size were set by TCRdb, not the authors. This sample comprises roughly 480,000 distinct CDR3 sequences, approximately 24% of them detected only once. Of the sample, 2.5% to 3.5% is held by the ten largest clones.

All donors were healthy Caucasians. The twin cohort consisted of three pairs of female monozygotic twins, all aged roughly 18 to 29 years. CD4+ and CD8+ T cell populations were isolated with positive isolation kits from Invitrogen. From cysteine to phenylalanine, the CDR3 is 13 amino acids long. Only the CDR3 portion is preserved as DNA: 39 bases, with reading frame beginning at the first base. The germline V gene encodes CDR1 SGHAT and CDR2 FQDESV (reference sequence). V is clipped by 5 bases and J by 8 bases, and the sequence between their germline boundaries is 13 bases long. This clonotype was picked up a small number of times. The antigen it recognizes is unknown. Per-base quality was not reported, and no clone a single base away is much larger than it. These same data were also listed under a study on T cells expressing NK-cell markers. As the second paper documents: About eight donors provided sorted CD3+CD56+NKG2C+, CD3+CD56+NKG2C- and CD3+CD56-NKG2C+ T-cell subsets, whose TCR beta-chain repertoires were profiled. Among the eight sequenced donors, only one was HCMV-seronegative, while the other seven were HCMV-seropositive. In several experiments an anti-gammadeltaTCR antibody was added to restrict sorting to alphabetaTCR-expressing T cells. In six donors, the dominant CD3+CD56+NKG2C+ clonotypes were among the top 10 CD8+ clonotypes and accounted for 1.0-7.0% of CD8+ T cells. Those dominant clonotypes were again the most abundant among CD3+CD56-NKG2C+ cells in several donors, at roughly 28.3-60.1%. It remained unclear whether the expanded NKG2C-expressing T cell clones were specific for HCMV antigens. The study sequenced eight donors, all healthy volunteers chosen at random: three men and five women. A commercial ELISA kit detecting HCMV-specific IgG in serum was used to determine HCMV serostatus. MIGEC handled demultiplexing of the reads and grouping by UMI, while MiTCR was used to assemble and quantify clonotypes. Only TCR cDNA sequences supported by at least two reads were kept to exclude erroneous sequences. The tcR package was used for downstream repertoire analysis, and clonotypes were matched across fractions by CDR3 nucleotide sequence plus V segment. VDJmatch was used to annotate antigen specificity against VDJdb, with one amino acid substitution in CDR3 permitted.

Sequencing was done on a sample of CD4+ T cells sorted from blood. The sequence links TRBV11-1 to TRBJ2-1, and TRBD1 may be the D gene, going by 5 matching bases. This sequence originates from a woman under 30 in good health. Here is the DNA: TGTGCCAGCAGCCCCTCGTGGGGCGATGAGCAGTTCTTC. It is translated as CASSPSWGDEQFF. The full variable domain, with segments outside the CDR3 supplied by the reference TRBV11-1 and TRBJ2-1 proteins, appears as EAEVAQSPRYKITEKSQAVAFWCDPISGHATLYWYRQILGQGPELLVQFQDESVVDDSQLPKDRFSAERLKGVDSTLKIQPAELGDSAMYLCASSPSWGDEQFFGPGTRLTVL.